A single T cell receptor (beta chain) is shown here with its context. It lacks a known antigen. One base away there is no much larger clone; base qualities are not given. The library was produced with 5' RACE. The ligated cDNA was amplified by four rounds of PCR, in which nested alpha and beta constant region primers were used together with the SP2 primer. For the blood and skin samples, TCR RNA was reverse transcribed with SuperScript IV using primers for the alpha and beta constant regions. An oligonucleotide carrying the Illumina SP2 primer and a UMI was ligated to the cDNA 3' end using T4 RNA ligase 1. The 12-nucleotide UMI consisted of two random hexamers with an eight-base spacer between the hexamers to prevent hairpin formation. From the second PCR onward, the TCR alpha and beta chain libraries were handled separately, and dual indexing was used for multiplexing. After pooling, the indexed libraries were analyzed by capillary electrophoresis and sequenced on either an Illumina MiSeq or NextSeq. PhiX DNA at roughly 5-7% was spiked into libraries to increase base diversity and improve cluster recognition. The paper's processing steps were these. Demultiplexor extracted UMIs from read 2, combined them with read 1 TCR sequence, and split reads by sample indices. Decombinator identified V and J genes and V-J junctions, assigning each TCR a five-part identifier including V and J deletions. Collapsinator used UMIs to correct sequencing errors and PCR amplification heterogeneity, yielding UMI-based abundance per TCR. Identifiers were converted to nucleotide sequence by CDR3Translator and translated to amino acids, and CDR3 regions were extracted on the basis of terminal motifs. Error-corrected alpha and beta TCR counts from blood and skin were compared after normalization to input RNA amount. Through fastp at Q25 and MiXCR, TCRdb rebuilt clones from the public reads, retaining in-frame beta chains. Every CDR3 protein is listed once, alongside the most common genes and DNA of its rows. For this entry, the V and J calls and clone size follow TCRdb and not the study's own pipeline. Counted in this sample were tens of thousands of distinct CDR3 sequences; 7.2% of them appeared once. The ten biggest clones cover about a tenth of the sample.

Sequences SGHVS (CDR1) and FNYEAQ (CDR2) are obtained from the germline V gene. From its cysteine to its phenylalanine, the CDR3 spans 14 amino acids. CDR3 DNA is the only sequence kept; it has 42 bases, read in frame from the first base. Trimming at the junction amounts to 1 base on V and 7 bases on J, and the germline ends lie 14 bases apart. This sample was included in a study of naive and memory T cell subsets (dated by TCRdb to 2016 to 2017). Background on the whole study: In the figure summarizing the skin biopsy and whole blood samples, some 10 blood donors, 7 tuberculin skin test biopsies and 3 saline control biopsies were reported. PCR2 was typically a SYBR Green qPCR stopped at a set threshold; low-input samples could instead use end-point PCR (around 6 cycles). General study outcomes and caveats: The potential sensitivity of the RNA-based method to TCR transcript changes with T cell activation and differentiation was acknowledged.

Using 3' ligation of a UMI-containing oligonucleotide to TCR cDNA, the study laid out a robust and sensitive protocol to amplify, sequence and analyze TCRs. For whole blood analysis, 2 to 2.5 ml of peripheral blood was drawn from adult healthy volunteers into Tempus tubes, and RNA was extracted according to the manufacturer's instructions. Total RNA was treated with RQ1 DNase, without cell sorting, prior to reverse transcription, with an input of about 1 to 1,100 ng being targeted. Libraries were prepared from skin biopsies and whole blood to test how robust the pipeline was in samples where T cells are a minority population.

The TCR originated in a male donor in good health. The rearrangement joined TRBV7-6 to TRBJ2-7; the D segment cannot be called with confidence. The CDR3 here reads CASSLEATLGEQYF. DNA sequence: TGTGCCAGCAGCTTAGAGGCCACTTTAGGAGAGCAGTACTTC. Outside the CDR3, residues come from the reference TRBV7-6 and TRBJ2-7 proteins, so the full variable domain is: GAGVSQSPRYKVTKRGQDVALRCDPISGHVSLYWYRQALGQGPEFLTYFNYEAQQDKSGLPNDRFSAERPEGSISTLTIQRTEQRDSAMYRCASSLEATLGEQYFGPGTRLTVT.